This is a list of T cell receptor beta chains from one sample in a study of blood T cells in healthy people across ages. TCRdb itself ran the 5' RACE reads through MiXCR, one entry per CDR3 protein. The table has hundreds of thousands of distinct CDR3 sequences, around 42% seen once. Specimen: blood. All receptors come from a man aged 55 to 70 in good health. Each CDR3 is given with its conserved first and last residue. The D gene is left open where the match is weak. Expanded clones are given a class, and other clones once, few, many or no size at all.

>.|TRBV5-1|TRBD1|TRBJ2-5
CASSTGRGSSETQYF
TGCGCCAGCAGCACTGGCAGGGGGTCCTCGGAGACCCAGTACTTC
>.|TRBV27|TRBD1|TRBJ1-2
CASSYVATGANYGYTF
TGTGCCAGCAGTTATGTTGCGACAGGGGCAAACTATGGCTACACCTTC
>.|TRBV28|.|TRBJ2-1
CASSLQSPRVQFF
TGTGCCAGCAGTTTACAGAGCCCAAGGGTTCAGTTCTTC
>few|TRBV6-2/TRBV6-3|TRBD1|TRBJ1-2
CASRGQTPNYGYTF
TGTGCCAGCAGGGGACAGACACCTAACTATGGCTACACCTTC
>.|TRBV7-9|.|TRBJ2-1
CASSSPRDFYNEQFF
TGTGCCAGCAGCTCCCCCCGGGACTTCTACAATGAGCAGTTCTTC
>few|TRBV12-3/TRBV12-4|TRBD2|TRBJ2-4
CASSPSGGPGLAKNIQYF
TGTGCCAGCAGTCCTAGCGGGGGGCCTGGCCTAGCCAAAAACATTCAGTACTTC
>few|TRBV6-6|.|TRBJ1-2
CASSYSTARTYGYTF
TGTGCCAGCAGTTACTCGACGGCCAGAACCTATGGCTACACCTTC
>once|TRBV10-3|TRBD2|TRBJ2-1
CAISSLAGSYNEQFF
TGTGCCATCAGCTCCCTAGCGGGGTCCTACAATGAGCAGTTCTTC
>.|TRBV27|.|TRBJ1-1
CASGSGLGNTEAFF
TGTGCCAGCGGGTCGGGGTTGGGTAACACTGAAGCTTTCTTT
>.|TRBV3-1|TRBD1|TRBJ1-1
CASSQRWTGVKNTEAFF
TGTGCCAGCAGCCAAAGATGGACAGGGGTCAAGAACACTGAAGCTTTCTTT
>.|TRBV4-2|TRBD1|TRBJ1-2
CASSHKGQGAFGYTF
TGTGCCAGCAGCCATAAGGGACAGGGGGCGTTTGGCTACACCTTC
>.|TRBV12-3/TRBV12-4|TRBD1|TRBJ1-6
CASSLQDRGNSPLHF
TGTGCCAGCAGTTTACAAGACAGGGGGAATTCACCCCTCCACTTT
>.|TRBV9|TRBD2|TRBJ2-5
CASSIASGGAMQETQYF
TGTGCCAGCAGTATTGCTAGCGGGGGCGCGATGCAAGAGACCCAGTACTTC
>.|TRBV6-1|.|TRBJ2-6
CASSRRLPTGSGANVLTF
TGTGCCAGCAGCCGCCGCCTACCTACGGGATCAGGGGCCAACGTCCTGACTTTC
>.|TRBV11-2|.|TRBJ2-2
CASSLVSGTNTGELFF
TGTGCCAGCAGCTTAGTTTCGGGGACGAACACCGGGGAGCTGTTTTTT
>.|TRBV2|TRBD2|TRBJ2-7
CASTQRGATYEQYF
TGTGCCAGCACCCAGCGGGGGGCCACCTACGAGCAGTACTTC
>.|TRBV7-2|.|TRBJ2-7
CASSLEQAAHEQYF
TGTGCCAGCAGCTTAGAACAGGCGGCCCACGAGCAGTACTTC
>.|TRBV5-1|TRBD1|TRBJ1-2
CASSLRTGGYYGYTF
TGCGCCAGCAGCCTAAGGACAGGGGGTTACTATGGCTACACCTTC
>.|TRBV19|TRBD1|TRBJ2-7
CASSKQGSEQYF
TGTGCCAGTAGCAAACAGGGGAGCGAGCAGTACTTC
>.|TRBV12-3/TRBV12-4|TRBD2|TRBJ2-1
CASSLSVGGRNEQFF
TGTGCCAGCAGTTTATCCGTGGGAGGGAGAAATGAGCAGTTCTTC
>few|TRBV4-3|.|TRBJ2-3
CASSQVGPKHTDTQYF
TGCGCCAGCAGCCAAGTCGGGCCAAAGCACACAGATACGCAGTATTTT
>.|TRBV7-2|.|TRBJ2-7
CASSLVAAASSYNEQYF
TGTGCCAGCAGCTTAGTCGCGGCAGCTAGCTCCTACAATGAGCAGTACTTC
>few|TRBV20-1|TRBD1|TRBJ2-5
CSAWTGREETQYF
TGCAGTGCATGGACAGGGCGGGAAGAGACCCAGTACTTC
>.|TRBV10-3|.|TRBJ2-5
CAIKPGGQETQYF
TGTGCCATCAAACCCGGAGGGCAAGAGACCCAGTACTTC
>.|TRBV9|.|TRBJ1-2
CASSASIEPRGNYGYTF
TGTGCCAGCAGCGCCTCCATTGAGCCGAGGGGTAACTATGGCTACACCTTC
>.|TRBV5-6|.|TRBJ2-7
CASSPGRLSSYEQYF
TGTGCCAGCAGTCCCGGGCGACTGAGCTCCTACGAGCAGTACTTC
>.|TRBV20-1|.|TRBJ2-3
CSALNTDTQYF
TGCAGTGCCCTGAACACAGATACGCAGTATTTT
>.|TRBV6-2/TRBV6-3|TRBD1|TRBJ2-1
CASSYPRDRKNNEQFF
TGTGCCAGCAGTTACCCAAGGGACAGAAAGAACAATGAGCAGTTCTTC
>few|TRBV3-1|TRBD2|TRBJ2-3
CASSQVAGHTQYF
TGTGCCAGCAGCCAAGTAGCGGGGCATACGCAGTATTTT
>few|TRBV6-1|.|TRBJ2-3
CASKGSANTQYF
TGTGCCAGCAAAGGTAGCGCAAATACGCAGTATTTT
>.|TRBV28|.|TRBJ2-3
CASTLTKYEDTQYF
TGTGCCAGCACCCTGACTAAGTACGAAGATACGCAGTATTTT
>.|TRBV9|TRBD2|TRBJ2-2
CASSPSGGPNTGELFF
TGTGCCAGCAGCCCTAGCGGGGGGCCTAACACCGGGGAGCTGTTTTTT
>many|TRBV11-2|TRBD2|TRBJ2-1
CASSLGGLANEQFF
TGTGCCAGCAGCTTAGGGGGACTAGCCAATGAGCAGTTCTTC
>few|TRBV7-8|TRBD1|TRBJ1-2
CASSLSGTDRYGYTF
TGTGCCAGCAGCTTATCGGGGACAGACCGTTATGGCTACACCTTC
>.|TRBV28|TRBD2|TRBJ2-7
CASSLTGTSGGPNLRKQYF
TGTGCCAGCAGTTTAACGGGGACTAGCGGGGGTCCTAACCTACGTAAGCAGTACTTC
>few|TRBV11-3|TRBD1|TRBJ2-2
CASSLRTGFGTGELFF
TGTGCCAGCAGCCTTCGGACAGGGTTTGGGACCGGGGAGCTGTTTTTT
>.|TRBV9|.|TRBJ2-5
CASSPRPGPNQETQYF
TGTGCCAGCAGCCCGAGACCCGGACCCAACCAAGAGACCCAGTACTTC